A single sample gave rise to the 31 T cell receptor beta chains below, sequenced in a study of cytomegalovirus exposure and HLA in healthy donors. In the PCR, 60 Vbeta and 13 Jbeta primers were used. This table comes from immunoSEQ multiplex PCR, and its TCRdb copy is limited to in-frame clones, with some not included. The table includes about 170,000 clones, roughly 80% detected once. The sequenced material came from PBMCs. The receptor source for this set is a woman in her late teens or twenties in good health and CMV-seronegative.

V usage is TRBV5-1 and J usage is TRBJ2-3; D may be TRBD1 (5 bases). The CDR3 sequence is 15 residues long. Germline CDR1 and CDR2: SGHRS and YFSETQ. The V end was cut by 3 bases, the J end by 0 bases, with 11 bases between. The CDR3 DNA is TGCGCCAGCAGCTGGGGCAACCCTAGCACAGATACGCAGTATTTT. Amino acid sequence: CASSWGNPSTDTQYF.

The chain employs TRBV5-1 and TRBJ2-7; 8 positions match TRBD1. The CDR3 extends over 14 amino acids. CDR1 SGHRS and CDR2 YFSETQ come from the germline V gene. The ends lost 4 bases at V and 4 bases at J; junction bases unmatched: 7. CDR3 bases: TGCGCCAGCAGCCGAGGACAGGGTGATTACGAGCAGTACTTC. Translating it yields CASSRGQGDYEQYF.

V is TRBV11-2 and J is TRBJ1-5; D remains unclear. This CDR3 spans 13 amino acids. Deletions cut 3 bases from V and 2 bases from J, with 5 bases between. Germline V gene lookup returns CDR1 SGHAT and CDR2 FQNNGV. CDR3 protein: CASSFGGNQPQHF. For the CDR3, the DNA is TGTGCCAGCAGCTTCGGGGGCAATCAGCCCCAGCATTTT.

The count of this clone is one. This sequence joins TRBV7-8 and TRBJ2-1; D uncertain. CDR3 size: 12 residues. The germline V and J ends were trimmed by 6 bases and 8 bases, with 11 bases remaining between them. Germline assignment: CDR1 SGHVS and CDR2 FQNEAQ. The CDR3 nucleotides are TGTGCCAGCAGTCGATTGCTAGATGAGCAGTTCTTC. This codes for CASSRLLDEQFF.

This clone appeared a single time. This CDR3 reads CASSLAGEGTGELFF. The CDR3 DNA follows: TGCGCCAGCAGCTTGGCGGGAGAAGGCACCGGGGAGCTGTTTTTT. The chain recombines TRBV5-1 with TRBJ2-2; TRBD2 might be the D (6 bases). Germline CDR1 reads SGHRS; CDR2 reads YFSETQ. V shed 0 bases and J shed 4 bases, with 10 bases lying between them. The CDR3 has 15 residues.

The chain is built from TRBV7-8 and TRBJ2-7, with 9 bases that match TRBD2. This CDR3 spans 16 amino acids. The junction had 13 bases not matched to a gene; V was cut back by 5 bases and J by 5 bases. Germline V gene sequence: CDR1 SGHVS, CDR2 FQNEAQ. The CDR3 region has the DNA TGTGCCAGCAGCCCGGCCCTGGTAGCGGGAGTTAACGAGCAGTACTTC. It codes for CASSPALVAGVNEQYF.

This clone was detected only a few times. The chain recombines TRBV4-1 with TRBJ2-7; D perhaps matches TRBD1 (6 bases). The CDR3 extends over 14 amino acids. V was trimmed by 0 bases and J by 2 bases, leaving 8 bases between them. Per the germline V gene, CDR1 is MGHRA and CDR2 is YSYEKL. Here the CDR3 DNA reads TGCGCCAGCAGCCAAGAGGACAGACCCTACGAGCAGTACTTC. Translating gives CASSQEDRPYEQYF.

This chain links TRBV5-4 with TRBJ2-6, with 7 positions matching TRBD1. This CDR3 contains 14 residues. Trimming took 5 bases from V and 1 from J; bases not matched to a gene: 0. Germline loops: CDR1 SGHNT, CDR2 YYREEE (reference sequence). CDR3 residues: CASRTGSGANVLTF. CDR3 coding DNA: TGTGCCAGCAGGACAGGGTCTGGGGCCAACGTCCTGACTTTC.

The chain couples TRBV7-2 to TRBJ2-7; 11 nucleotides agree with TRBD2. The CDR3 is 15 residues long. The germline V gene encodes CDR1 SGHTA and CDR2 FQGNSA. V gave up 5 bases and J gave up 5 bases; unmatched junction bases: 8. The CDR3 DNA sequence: TGTGCCAGCAGCATCCTCACTAGCGGGGGCCACGAGCAGTACTTC. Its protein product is CASSILTSGGHEQYF.

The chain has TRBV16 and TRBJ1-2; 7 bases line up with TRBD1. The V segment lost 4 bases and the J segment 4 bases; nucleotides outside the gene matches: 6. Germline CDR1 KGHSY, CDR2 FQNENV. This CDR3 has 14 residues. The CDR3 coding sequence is TGTGCCAGCAGCCCCCGACAGGGAGGCTATGGCTACACCTTC. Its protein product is CASSPRQGGYGYTF.

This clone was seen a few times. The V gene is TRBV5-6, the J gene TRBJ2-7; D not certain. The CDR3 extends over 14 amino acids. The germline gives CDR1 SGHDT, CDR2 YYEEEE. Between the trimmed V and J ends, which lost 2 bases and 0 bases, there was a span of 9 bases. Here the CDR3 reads CASSFSRISYEQYF. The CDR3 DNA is TGTGCCAGCAGCTTCAGTCGAATCTCCTACGAGCAGTACTTC.

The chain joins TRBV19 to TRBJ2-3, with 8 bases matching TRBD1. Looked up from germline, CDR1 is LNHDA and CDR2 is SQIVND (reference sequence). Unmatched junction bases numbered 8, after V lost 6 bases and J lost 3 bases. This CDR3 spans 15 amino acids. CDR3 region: CASSPRTGWTDTQYF. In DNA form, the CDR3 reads TGTGCCAGTAGCCCTAGGACAGGGTGGACAGATACGCAGTATTTT.

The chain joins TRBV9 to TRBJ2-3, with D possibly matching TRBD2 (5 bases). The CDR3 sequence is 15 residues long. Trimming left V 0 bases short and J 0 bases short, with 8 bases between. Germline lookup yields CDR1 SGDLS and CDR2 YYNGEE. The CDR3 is CASSVGAVSTDTQYF. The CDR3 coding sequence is TGTGCCAGCAGCGTAGGAGCGGTTAGCACAGATACGCAGTATTTT. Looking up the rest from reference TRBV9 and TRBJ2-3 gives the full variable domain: DSGVTQTPKHLITATGQRVTLRCSPRSGDLSVYWYQQSLDQGLQFLIQYYNGEERAKGNILERFSAQQFPDLHSELNLSSLELGDSALYFCASSVGAVSTDTQYFGPGTRLTVL.

The CDR3 sequence: CASVASGRGNEQFF. CDR3 DNA sequence: TGTGCCAGCGTGGCTAGCGGGAGGGGTAATGAGCAGTTCTTC. The J gene is TRBJ2-1, the V gene TRBV2; 12 nucleotides agree with TRBD2. The length of the CDR3 is 14 residues. Germline CDR1 is SNHLY and CDR2 is FYNNEI. V lost 8 bases, J lost 7 bases, and 6 bases stayed unmatched.

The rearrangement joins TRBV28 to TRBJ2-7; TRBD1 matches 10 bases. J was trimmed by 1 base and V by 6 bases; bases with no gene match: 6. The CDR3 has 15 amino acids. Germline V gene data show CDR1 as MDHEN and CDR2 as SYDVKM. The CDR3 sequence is CASRLPGQGSYEQYF. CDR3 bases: TGTGCCAGCAGACTTCCGGGACAGGGGTCCTACGAGCAGTACTTC.

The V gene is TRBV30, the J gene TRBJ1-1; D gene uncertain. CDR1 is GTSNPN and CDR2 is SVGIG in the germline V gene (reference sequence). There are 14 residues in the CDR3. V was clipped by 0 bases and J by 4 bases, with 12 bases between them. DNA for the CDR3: TGTGCCTGGAGTGTAAACGAGTGCGGCACTGAAGCTTTCTTT. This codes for CAWSVNECGTEAFF.

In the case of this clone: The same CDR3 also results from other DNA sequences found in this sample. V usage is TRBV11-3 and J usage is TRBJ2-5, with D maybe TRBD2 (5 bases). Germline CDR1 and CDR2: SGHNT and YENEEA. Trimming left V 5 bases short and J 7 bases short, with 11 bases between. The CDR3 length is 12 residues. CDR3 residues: CASSLAGGTQYF. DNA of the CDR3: TGTGCCAGCAGCCTTGCTGGAGGGACCCAGTACTTC.

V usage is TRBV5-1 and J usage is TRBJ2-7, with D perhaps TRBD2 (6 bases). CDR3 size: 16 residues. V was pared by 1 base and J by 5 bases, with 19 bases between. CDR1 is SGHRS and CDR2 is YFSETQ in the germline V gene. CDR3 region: CASSLRLSGSANEQYF. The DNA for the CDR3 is TGCGCCAGCAGCTTGAGGCTCTCCGGGAGTGCCAACGAGCAGTACTTC.

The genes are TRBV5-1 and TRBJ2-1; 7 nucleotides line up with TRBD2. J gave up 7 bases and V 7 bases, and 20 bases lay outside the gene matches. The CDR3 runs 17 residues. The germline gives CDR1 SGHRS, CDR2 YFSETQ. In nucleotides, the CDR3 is TGCGCCAGCTCCGGGGTGGGGATAGCGGGCAGAATGAATGAGCAGTTCTTC. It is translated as CASSGVGIAGRMNEQFF.

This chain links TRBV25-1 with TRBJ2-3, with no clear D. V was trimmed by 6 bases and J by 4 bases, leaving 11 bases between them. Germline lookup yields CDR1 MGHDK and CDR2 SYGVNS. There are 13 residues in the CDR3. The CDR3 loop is CASSRMAADTQYF. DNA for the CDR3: TGTGCCAGCAGCCGAATGGCAGCAGATACGCAGTATTTT.

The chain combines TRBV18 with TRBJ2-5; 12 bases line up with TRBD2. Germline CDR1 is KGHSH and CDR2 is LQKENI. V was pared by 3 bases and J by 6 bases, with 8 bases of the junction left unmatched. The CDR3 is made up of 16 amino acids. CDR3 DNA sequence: TGTGCCAGCTCACCGCTGTCTAGCGGGAGGGAGAAGACCCAGTACTTC. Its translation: CASSPLSSGREKTQYF.

The CDR3 bases are TGCGCCAGCAGCCCTCGACAGGGGACTAACTATGGCTACACCTTC. Residues: CASSPRQGTNYGYTF. The chain has TRBV4-1 and TRBJ1-2; TRBD1 aligns across 8 bases. Trimming cost V 4 bases and J 0 bases; bases outside gene matches: 4. The germline CDR1 and CDR2 sequences are MGHRA and YSYEKL. There are 15 residues in the CDR3.

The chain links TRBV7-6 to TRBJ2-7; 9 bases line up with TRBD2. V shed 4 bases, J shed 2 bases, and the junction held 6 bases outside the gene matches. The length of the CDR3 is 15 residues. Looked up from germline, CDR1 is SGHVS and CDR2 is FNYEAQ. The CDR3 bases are TGTGCCAGCAGCTCAAGGGCTAGCGGGACCTACGAGCAGTACTTC. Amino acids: CASSSRASGTYEQYF.

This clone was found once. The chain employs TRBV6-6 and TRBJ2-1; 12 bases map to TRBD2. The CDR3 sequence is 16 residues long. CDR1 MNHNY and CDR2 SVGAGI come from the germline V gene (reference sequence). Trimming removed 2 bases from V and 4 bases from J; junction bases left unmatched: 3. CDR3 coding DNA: TGTGCCAGCAGTTACCTGACTAGCGGGAGTTACAATGAGCAGTTCTTC. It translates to CASSYLTSGSYNEQFF.

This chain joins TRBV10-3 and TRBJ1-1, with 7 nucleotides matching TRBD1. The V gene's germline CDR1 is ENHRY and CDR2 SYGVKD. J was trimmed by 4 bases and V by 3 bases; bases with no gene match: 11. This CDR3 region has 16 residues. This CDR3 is CAISEFSTGLGTEAFF. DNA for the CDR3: TGTGCCATCAGTGAATTTTCGACAGGGTTGGGCACTGAAGCTTTCTTT.

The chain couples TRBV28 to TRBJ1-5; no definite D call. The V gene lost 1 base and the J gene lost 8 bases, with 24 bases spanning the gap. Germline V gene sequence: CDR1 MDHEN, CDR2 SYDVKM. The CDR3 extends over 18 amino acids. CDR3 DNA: TGTGCCAGCAGTTTATACCGGCGCGGGCCCCCTGGGGAGAAGCCCCAGCATTTT. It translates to CASSLYRRGPPGEKPQHF.

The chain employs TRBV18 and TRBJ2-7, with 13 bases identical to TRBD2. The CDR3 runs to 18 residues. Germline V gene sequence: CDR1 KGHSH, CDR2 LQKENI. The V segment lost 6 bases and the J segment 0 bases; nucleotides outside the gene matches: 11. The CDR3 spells CASSGQGTSGTHSYEQYF. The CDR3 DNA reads TGTGCCAGCTCGGGTCAGGGGACTAGCGGGACTCACTCCTACGAGCAGTACTTC.

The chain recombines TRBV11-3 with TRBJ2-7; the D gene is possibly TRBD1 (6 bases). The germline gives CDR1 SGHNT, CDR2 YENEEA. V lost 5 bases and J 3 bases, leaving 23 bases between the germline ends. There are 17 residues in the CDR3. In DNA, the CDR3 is TGTGCCAGCAGCCGCGGCTTGGTTGTGGGACAAGACTACGAGCAGTACTTC. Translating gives CASSRGLVVGQDYEQYF. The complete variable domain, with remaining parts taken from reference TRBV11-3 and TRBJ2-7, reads EAGVVQSPRYKIIEKKQPVAFWCNPISGHNTLYWYLQNLGQGPELLIRYENEEAVDDSQLPKDRFSAERLKGVDSTLKIQPAELGDSAVYLCASSRGLVVGQDYEQYFGPGTRLTVT.

CDR3 nucleotides: TGCGCCAGCAGCCAAGATCGACCGCAGGGAATCTACGAGCAGTACTTC. This gives the protein CASSQDRPQGIYEQYF. The gene calls are TRBV4-3 and TRBJ2-7; possible D gene TRBD1, 5 bases. CDR1 and CDR2 from the germline V gene are LGHNA and YSLEER. The CDR3 has 16 amino acids. V dropped 0 bases and J dropped 3 bases, with 15 bases sitting between them.

CDR3 sequence (DNA): TGTGCCAGCAGCCTATATAATAGTCGGTACTACTCCTACGAGCAGTACTTC. Its protein is CASSLYNSRYYSYEQYF. The rearrangement links TRBV5-6 to TRBJ2-7; D is unresolved. The CDR3 length is 17 residues. Germline-derived CDR1 and CDR2 are SGHDT and YYEEEE. Trimming stripped 4 bases from V and 0 bases from J, with 20 bases between. Full variable domain (outside the CDR3, taken from reference TRBV5-6 and TRBJ2-7): DAGVTQSPTHLIKTRGQQVTLRCSPKSGHDTVSWYQQALGQGPQFIFQYYEEEERQRGNFPDRFSGHQFPNYSSELNVNALLLGDSALYLCASSLYNSRYYSYEQYFGPGTRLTVT.

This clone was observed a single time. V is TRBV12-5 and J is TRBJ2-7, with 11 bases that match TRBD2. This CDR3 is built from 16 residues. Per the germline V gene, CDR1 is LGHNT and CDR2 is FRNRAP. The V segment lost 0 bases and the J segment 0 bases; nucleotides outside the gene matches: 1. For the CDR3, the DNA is TGTGCTAGTGGTTTGGTACTAGCGGGGGACTCCTACGAGCAGTACTTC. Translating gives CASGLVLAGDSYEQYF.